This TCR beta chain stems from a study of T cell repertoires in cytomegalovirus infection. This clonotype was seen repeatedly, ten times or more. This CDR3 region has 18 residues. Per germline, CDR1 SGHTA and CDR2 FQGNSA. The V end lost 1 base, the J end lost 0 bases, and 18 bases lay between the germline ends. In TCRdb, the reads were re-called with MiXCR into one record per CDR3 protein. The sample includes around 250,000 distinct CDR3 sequences, about 15% of them seen just once. Sequenced: CD8+ T cells from PBMCs. This receptor was taken from a human donor in good health (CMV status not recorded). Some clones in this sample may be carry-over from other donors' samples. This chain links TRBV7-2 with TRBJ1-2; D uncertain. The CDR3 sequence: CASSLDVEERASNYGYTF. DNA of the CDR3: TGTGCCAGCAGCTTAGACGTAGAAGAGCGGGCATCTAACTATGGCTACACCTTC.